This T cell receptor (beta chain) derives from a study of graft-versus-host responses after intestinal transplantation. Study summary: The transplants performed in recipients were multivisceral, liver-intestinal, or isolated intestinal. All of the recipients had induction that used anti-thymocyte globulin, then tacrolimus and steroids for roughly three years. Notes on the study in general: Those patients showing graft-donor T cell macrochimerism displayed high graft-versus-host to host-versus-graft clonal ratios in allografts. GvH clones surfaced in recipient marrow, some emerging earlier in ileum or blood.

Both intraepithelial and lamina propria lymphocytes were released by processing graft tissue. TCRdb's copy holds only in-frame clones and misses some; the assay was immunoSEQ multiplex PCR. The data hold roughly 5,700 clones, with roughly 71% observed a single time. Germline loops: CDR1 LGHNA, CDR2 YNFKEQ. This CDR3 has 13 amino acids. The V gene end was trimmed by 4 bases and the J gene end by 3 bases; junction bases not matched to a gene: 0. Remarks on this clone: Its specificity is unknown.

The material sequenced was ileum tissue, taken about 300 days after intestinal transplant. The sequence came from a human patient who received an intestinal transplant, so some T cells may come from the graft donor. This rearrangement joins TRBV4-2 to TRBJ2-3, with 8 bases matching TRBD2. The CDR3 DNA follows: TGTGCCAGCAGCCCTAGCGGGACAGATACGCAGTATTTT. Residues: CASSPSGTDTQYF.